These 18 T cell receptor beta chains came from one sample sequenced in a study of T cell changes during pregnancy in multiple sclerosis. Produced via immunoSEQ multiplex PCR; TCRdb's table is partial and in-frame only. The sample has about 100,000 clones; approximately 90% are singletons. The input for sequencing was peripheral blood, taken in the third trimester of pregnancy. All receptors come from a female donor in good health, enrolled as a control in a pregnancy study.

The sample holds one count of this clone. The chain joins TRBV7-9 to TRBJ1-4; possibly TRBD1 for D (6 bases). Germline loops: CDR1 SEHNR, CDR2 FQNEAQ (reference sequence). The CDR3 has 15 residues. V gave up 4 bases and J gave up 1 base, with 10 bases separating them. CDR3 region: CASSSTGITNEKLFF. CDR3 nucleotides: TGTGCCAGCAGCTCTACAGGGATAACTAATGAAAAACTGTTTTTT.

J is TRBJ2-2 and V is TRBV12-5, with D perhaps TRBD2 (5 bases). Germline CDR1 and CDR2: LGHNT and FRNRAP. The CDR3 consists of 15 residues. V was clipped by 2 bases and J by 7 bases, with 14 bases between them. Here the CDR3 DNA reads TGTGCTAGTGGTTTGAAGGTCCGGGGAAGCGGGGAGCTGTTTTTT. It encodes CASGLKVRGSGELFF.

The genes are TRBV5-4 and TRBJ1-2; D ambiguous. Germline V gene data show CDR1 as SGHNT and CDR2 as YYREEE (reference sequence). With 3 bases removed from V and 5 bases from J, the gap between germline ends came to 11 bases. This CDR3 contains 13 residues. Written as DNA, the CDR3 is TGTGCCAGCAGCTACCCAAGTGCGTATGGCTACACCTTC. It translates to CASSYPSAYGYTF. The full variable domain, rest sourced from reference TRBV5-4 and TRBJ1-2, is ETGVTQSPTHLIKTRGQQVTLRCSSQSGHNTVSWYQQALGQGPQFIFQYYREEENGRGNFPPRFSGLQFPNYSSELNVNALELDDSALYLCASSYPSAYGYTFGSGTRLTVV.

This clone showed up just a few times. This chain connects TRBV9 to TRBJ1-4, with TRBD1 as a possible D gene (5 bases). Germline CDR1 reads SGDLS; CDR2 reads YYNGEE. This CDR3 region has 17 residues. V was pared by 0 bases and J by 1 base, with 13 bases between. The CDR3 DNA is TGTGCCAGCAGCGTAGGTTTCCAGGGTGGAACTAATGAAAAACTGTTTTTT. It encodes CASSVGFQGGTNEKLFF.

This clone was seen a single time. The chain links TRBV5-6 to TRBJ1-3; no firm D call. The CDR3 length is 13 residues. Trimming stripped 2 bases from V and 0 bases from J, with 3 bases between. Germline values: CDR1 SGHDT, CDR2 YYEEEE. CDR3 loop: CASSFISGNTIYF. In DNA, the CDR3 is TGTGCCAGCAGCTTTATCTCTGGAAACACCATATATTTT.

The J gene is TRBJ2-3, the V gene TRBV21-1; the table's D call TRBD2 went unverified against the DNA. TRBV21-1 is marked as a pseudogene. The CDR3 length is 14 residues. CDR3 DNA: TGTGCCAGCAGCAAACTAGTTGAGGCAGATACGCAGTATTTT. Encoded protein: CASSKLVEADTQYF.

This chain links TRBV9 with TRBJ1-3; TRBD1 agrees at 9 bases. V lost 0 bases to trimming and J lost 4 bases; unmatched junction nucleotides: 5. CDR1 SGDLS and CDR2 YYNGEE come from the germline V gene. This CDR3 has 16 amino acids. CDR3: CASSVAGGQGGNTIYF. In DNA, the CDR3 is TGTGCCAGCAGCGTAGCGGGGGGACAGGGAGGAAACACCATATATTTT.

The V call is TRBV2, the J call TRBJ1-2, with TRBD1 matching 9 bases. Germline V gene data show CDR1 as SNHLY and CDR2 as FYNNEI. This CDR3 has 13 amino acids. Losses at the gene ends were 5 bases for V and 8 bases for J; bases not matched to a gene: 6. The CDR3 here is CASSWDRDQGYTF. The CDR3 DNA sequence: TGTGCCAGCAGTTGGGACAGGGATCAAGGCTACACCTTC.

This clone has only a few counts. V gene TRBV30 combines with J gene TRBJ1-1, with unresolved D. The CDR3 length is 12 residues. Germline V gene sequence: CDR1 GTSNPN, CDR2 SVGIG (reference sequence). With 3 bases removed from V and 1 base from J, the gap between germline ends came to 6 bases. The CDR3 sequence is CAWRRGNTEAFF. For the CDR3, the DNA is TGTGCCTGGAGACGGGGGAACACTGAAGCTTTCTTT.

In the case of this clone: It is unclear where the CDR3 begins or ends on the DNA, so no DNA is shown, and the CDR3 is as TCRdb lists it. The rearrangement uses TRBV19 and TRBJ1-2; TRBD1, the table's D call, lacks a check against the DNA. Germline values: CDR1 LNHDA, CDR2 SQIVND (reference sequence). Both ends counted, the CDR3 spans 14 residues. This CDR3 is CASSFFGQGAGYTF.

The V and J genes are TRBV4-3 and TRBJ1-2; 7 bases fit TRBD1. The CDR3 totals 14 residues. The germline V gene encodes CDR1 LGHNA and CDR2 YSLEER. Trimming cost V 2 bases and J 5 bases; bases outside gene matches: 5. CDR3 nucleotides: TGCGCCAGCAGCCAACTCCAGGGGGATTATGGCTACACCTTC. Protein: CASSQLQGDYGYTF.

The DNA for the CDR3 is TGTGCCAGCAGCGGATTCCGGGACAGTAATGAAAAACTGTTTTTT. It codes for CASSGFRDSNEKLFF. This chain links TRBV9 with TRBJ1-4; 7 bases fit TRBD1. This CDR3 is built from 15 residues. The junction had 6 bases not matched to a gene; V was cut back by 3 bases and J by 4 bases. Germline assignment: CDR1 SGDLS and CDR2 YYNGEE. The complete variable domain, with remaining parts taken from reference TRBV9 and TRBJ1-4, reads DSGVTQTPKHLITATGQRVTLRCSPRSGDLSVYWYQQSLDQGLQFLIQYYNGEERAKGNILERFSAQQFPDLHSELNLSSLELGDSALYFCASSGFRDSNEKLFFGSGTQLSVL.

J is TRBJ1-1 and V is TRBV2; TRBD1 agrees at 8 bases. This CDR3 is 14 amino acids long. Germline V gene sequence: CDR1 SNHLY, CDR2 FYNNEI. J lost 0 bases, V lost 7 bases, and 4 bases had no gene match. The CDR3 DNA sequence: TGTGCCAGCACCACGGGACAGGTGAACACTGAAGCTTTCTTT. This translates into CASTTGQVNTEAFF.

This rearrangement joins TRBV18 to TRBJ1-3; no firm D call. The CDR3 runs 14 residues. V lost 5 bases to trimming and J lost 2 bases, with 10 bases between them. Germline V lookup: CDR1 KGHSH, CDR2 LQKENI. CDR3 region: CASSDSTAGNTIYF. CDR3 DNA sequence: TGTGCCAGCTCAGACTCGACTGCTGGAAACACCATATATTTT.

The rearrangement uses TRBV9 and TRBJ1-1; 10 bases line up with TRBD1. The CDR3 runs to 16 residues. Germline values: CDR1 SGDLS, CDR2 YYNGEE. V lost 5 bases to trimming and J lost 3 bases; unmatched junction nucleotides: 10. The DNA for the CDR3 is TGTGCCAGCAGACCCCTGACAGGGGGCGAGGACACTGAAGCTTTCTTT. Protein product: CASRPLTGGEDTEAFF.

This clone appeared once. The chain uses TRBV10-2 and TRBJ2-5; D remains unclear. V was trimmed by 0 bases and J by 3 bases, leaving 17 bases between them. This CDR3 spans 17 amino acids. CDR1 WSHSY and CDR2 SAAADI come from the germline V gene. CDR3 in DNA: TGCGCCAGCAGTGAGTCGATATTTGTGAGCACCGAAGAGACCCAGTACTTC. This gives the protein CASSESIFVSTEETQYF.

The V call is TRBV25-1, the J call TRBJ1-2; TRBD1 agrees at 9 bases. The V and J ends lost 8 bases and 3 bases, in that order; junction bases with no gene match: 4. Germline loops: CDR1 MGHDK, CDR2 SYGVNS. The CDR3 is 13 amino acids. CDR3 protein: CASSGTGYYGYTF. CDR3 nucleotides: TGTGCCAGCTCCGGGACAGGGTACTATGGCTACACCTTC.

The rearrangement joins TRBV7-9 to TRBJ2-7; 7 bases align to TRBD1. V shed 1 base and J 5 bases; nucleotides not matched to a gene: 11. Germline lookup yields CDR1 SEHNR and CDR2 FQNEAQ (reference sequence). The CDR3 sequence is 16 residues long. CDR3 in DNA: TGTGCCAGCAGCTTAGGGTATCGTGGACAGGTGAACGAGCAGTACTTC. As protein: CASSLGYRGQVNEQYF. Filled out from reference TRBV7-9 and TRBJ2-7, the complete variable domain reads DTGVSQNPRHKITKRGQNVTFRCDPISEHNRLYWYRQTLGQGPEFLTYFQNEAQLEKSRLLSDRFSAERPKGSFSTLEIQRTEQGDSAMYLCASSLGYRGQVNEQYFGPGTRLTVT.